This T cell receptor (beta chain) was obtained from a study of T cells in Graves' hyperthyroidism and ophthalmopathy (dated by TCRdb to between 2018 and 2020). For the study in its entirety: Peripheral blood samples were taken at initial diagnosis, before any treatment was given. Thyroid tissue and blood T-cell repertoires from about six Graves' hyperthyroidism patients were also compared in the study. Whether ophthalmopathy could be predicted prospectively was tested in an independent validation cohort made up of 18 to 20 hyperthyroidism patients plus 17 patients who later progressed to ophthalmopathy. TCR Vbeta CDR3 sequencing of 120 to 150 peripheral blood samples (fewer than 45 ophthalmopathy, roughly 72 hyperthyroidism and roughly 17 progressor patients) is reported in the paper. Once sampling was done, hyperthyroidism patients were given methimazole at a starting dose of 30 mg daily, whereas ophthalmopathy patients were given high-dose intravenous methylprednisolone. The approximately 98 discovery patients were randomly divided into training and test sets at a 7:3 ratio. TCR V-J signatures able to tell the groups apart were searched for in a discovery cohort of 95 or so patients, of whom around 42 had Graves' ophthalmopathy and more than 55 had stable Graves' hyperthyroidism.

This clonotype has at least ten counts. Its specific antigen is unknown. The record has no base qualities; no much larger clone is one base away. Stable Graves' hyperthyroidism was defined as the absence of progression to ophthalmopathy over 18 months of follow-up. Hyperthyroidism patients were newly diagnosed, with disease duration under 2 months, and aged 18 to 65 years. The study excluded patients with uncontrolled infections, other autoimmune diseases, pregnancy or lactation. Diagnoses were based on clinical symptoms, serum thyroxine and TRAb, thyroid ultrasound and orbital computed tomography. Ficoll-Paque density gradient centrifugation was used to isolate PBMCs from approximately 11 ml of fresh peripheral blood. Trizol reagent was used to extract total RNA, and RNA quality was then checked on an Agilent 2100 Bioanalyzer. The TCR beta CDR3 regions were amplified from RNA transcripts. A first-round RT-PCR of the TCR CDR3 used the HTBI primer set with the Qiagen OneStep RT-PCR kit. Libraries were constructed in a second round of multiplex PCR, after which size selection and purification were carried out. Libraries were sequenced paired-end with 100 bp reads on an Illumina HiSeq2000. The study's own analysis went as follows. SOAPnuke was used to process the raw data, throwing out any read that contained adapters or uncalled bases, had a mean Phred below 15, or lacked an exact constant-primer or identifier match. COPE v1.2.5 was used to merge the high-quality paired reads, and each unique nucleotide sequence was defined as a clonotype. Clonotypes were aligned to IMGT TRBV, TRBD and TRBJ reference segments using MiTCR v1.1. Analysis was restricted to V-J combinations with a frequency above 0.0001, which covered roughly 99% of repertoires. A TCS score was defined as the ratio of F50 (clonal expansion) to E x V (chaos), with BLOSUM62-based TCRdist applied between CDR3 peptides within each V-J. Welch's t-statistics and random forest reduced some 510 V-J features to around 14, which were used in a naive Bayes classifier (R e1071). TCRdb handled the public reads itself, with Q25 trimming in fastp and clone calling in MiXCR, and kept productive beta chains. Duplicate CDR3 protein sequences are folded into a single record with the most common DNA and genes. None of the V and J calls come from the authors' own analysis; TCRdb made them. This sample holds some 620,000 distinct CDR3 sequences; 15% to 20% were observed only once. 3.5% to 4% of the sample rests with the top ten.

The investigation overall reported the following: In cross-validation, a model built on a 13 V-J signature told ophthalmopathy apart from stable hyperthyroidism with 85% to 90% sensitivity and around 81% specificity, and in testing the same model reached 80%/75%. No statistical method was used to fix the sample size in advance, and group allocation was not hidden from the investigators. In validation, progression to ophthalmopathy was predicted by the model with 70.59% sensitivity and roughly 76% specificity, a median of approximately 7.1 months before onset. Most expanded thyroid clonotypes (frequency above 0.001) were also detected in blood, a finding suggesting that blood repertoires may reflect thyroid immune responses.

Inclusive of the bounding cysteine and phenylalanine, the CDR3 is 15 residues long. Only the CDR3 DNA stays, 45 bases, in frame from base 1. CDR1 SNHLY and CDR2 FYNNEI were looked up in the germline V gene. Trimming at the junction amounts to 4 bases on V and 4 bases on J, and the germline ends lie 16 bases apart. This sequence originates from a woman in her thirties with Graves' hyperthyroidism. Material: blood. This chain joins TRBV2 to TRBJ1-1; a tentative D match to TRBD1 spans 5 bases. The bases are TGTGCCAGCAGTGGAGTTCAGGGTGTGGCCACTGAAGCTTTCTTT. Translated, it gives CASSGVQGVATEAFF.